This TCR beta chain originates from a study of beta chain features in type 1 diabetes. Points from the study as a whole: TCRB CDR3s from Type 1 diabetes patients were moderately but significantly shorter in all four CD4+ subsets.

A word on this clone: Its antigen is still unknown.

Expressed TCRB transcripts were sequenced because the entire RNA isolate underwent reverse transcription. Assay: immunoSEQ multiplex PCR; the TCRdb copy retains only in-frame clones and omits some. The table shows 40,000 or so clones, with 65% to 70% occurring only once. J was trimmed by 4 bases and V by 0 bases; bases with no gene match: 8. The CDR3 has 16 amino acids. CDR1 is SNHLY, CDR2 FYNNEI, per germline. This receptor was obtained from a woman aged 18-29 years with type 1 diabetes. The sample consisted of Tregs from blood. This chain joins TRBV2 and TRBJ2-7, with 8 positions matching TRBD1. The CDR3 nucleotides read TGTGCCAGCAGTGAAGCCTCACAGGGGGGTGGTTACGAGCAGTACTTC. This codes for CASSEASQGGGYEQYF.